A selection of T cell receptor beta chains follows, all from one sample in a study of T cells in Graves' hyperthyroidism and ophthalmopathy. Via MiXCR, TCRdb re-called the multiplex PCR reads, giving one row per CDR3 protein. In the table there are under 400,000 distinct CDR3 sequences, about 20% of which are singletons. What was sequenced was blood. Receptors originate from a woman aged 45-65 years with Graves' hyperthyroidism. Both conserved end residues are part of each CDR3. The order of the fields is clone size, V gene, D gene, J gene, CDR3 DNA, CDR3 protein. D genes are given only for firm matches. The listing skips clone size in some rows; elsewhere it reads once, few, many or a size class.

many,TRBV18,-,TRBJ2-5,TGTGCCAGCTCACCACCGGTCGGGGGCCGTAGGGAGACCCAGTACTTC,CASSPPVGGRRETQYF
many,TRBV5-1,TRBD1,TRBJ2-1,TGCGCCAGCAGCGTCGAGAACAGGGGAAATGAGCAGTTCTTC,CASSVENRGNEQFF
many,TRBV6-1,TRBD2,TRBJ2-5,TGTGCCAGCAGTGACCTAGCGGGAGTCCAAGAGACCCAGTACTTC,CASSDLAGVQETQYF
-,TRBV6-1,TRBD2,TRBJ2-2,TGTGCCAGCGGCCCGAGACGGGAGGCCCCGGGCGGGGAGCTGTTTTTT,CASGPRREAPGGELFF
many,TRBV10-1,-,TRBJ1-1,TGCGCCAGCTCAAATGCGGTACACCCGAACACTGAAGCTTTCTTT,CASSNAVHPNTEAFF
few,TRBV20-1,TRBD1,TRBJ1-1,TGCAGTGCTAGAAATCTCCCGGCGGACAGGCGGAACACTGAAGCTTTCTTT,CSARNLPADRRNTEAFF
many,TRBV11-2,-,TRBJ2-2,TGTGCCAGCAGCTTAGTAGGGGCGAACACCGGGGAGCTGTTTTTT,CASSLVGANTGELFF
-,TRBV28,-,TRBJ2-5,TGTGCCAGCAGCTCGACTAAAGAGACCCAGTACTTC,CASSSTKETQYF
once,TRBV24-1,TRBD1,TRBJ2-2,TGTGCCACCACGGGGACAGCGAACACCGGGGAGCTGTTTTTT,CATTGTANTGELFF
few,TRBV12-3/TRBV12-4,TRBD2,TRBJ2-1,TGTGCCAGCAGGCTTGACACGGGGGGGTACAATGAGCAGTTCTTC,CASRLDTGGYNEQFF
few,TRBV6-1,-,TRBJ2-3,TGTGCCAGCAGCTACAAAAAACAGGGATTTAGCACAGATACGCAGTATTTT,CASSYKKQGFSTDTQYF
-,TRBV14,-,TRBJ2-1,TGTGCCAGCAGCCAAGGTCCGGCGGGCCCGTACAATGAGCAGTTCTTC,CASSQGPAGPYNEQFF
many,TRBV12-3/TRBV12-4,TRBD1,TRBJ2-5,TGTGCCAGCAGCCCGGGACAGGGGCGGTGGGAGACCCAGTACTTC,CASSPGQGRWETQYF
-,TRBV3-1,TRBD2,TRBJ2-1,TGTGCCAGCAGCCCTGGGACTAGCGGCAATGAGCAGTTCTTC,CASSPGTSGNEQFF
few,TRBV7-8,-,TRBJ1-2,TGTGCCAGCAGCTTAGACGGGGGCAATGTACTTATCTATGGCTACACCTTC,CASSLDGGNVLIYGYTF
few,TRBV4-1,-,TRBJ1-1,TGCGCCAGCAGCCAAGAGGAGGTGAACACTGAAGCTTTCTTT,CASSQEEVNTEAFF
few,TRBV9,TRBD1,TRBJ2-6,TGTGCCAGCAGCGTAGCCCAGACAGGGGCTGGGGCCAACGTCCTGACTTTC,CASSVAQTGAGANVLTF
-,TRBV2,-,TRBJ2-1,TGTGCCAGCAGTGACGGTGAGACTCCCCTCTACAATGAGCAGTTCTTC,CASSDGETPLYNEQFF
many,TRBV5-1,-,TRBJ2-3,TGCGCCAGCAGCTTGGACTCCGATAGGGATACGCAGTATTTT,CASSLDSDRDTQYF
many,TRBV6-2/TRBV6-3,-,TRBJ1-1,TGTGCCAGCAGTTACGGATACACTGAAGCTTTCTTT,CASSYGYTEAFF
-,TRBV10-3,-,TRBJ1-1,TGTGCCGTCGTAGGGGATGACAGAACTGAAGCTTTCTTT,CAVVGDDRTEAFF
-,TRBV6-4,-,TRBJ2-5,TGTGCCAGCAGTCCACCGGGACGTCGAGAAGAAGAGACCCAGTACTTC,CASSPPGRREEETQYF
few,TRBV5-1,-,TRBJ2-1,TGCGCCAGCAGCTTGGTTACAGGAGCCTACAATGAGCAGTTCTTC,CASSLVTGAYNEQFF
few,TRBV20-1,-,TRBJ1-1,TGCAGTGCTAGGCCTTCAGAGTTTGTGACTTTCTTT,CSARPSEFVTFF
few,TRBV7-8,-,TRBJ2-7,TGTGCCAGCAGCTTAGGGGACAAGACCTACGAGCAGTACTTC,CASSLGDKTYEQYF
few,TRBV6-1,-,TRBJ2-7,TGTGCCAGCACTCGGTCGGGGGAGCAGTACTTC,CASTRSGEQYF
-,TRBV6-2/TRBV6-3,-,TRBJ2-7,TGTGCCAGCAGTCCCCCGGACTTTCGTCTCTACGAGCAGTACTTC,CASSPPDFRLYEQYF
-,TRBV27,TRBD1,TRBJ2-5,TGTGCCAGCAGTTTTCGATACAGGGGAGAGACCCAGTACTTC,CASSFRYRGETQYF
-,TRBV10-3,-,TRBJ2-2,TGTGCCATCAGTGAGGGGTCGAACACCGGGGAGCTGTTTTTT,CAISEGSNTGELFF
-,TRBV7-7,-,TRBJ2-2,TGTGCTAGCAGCTTAGAGGCGGGCAGAGGTGTCACCGGGGAGCTGTTTTTT,CASSLEAGRGVTGELFF
-,TRBV5-1,-,TRBJ1-3,TGCGCCAGCAGCTGGGACGGTGCCGATGGAAACACCATATATTTT,CASSWDGADGNTIYF
-,TRBV18,-,TRBJ2-1,TGTGCCAGCTCACCACTCGTCAATGAGCAGTTCTTC,CASSPLVNEQFF
-,TRBV6-2/TRBV6-3,TRBD2,TRBJ2-1,TGTGCCACAGGACTAGCGGGAGGGCCCCACAATGAGCAGTTCTTC,CATGLAGGPHNEQFF
many,TRBV28,-,TRBJ1-3,TGTGCCAGCAGTTTATTGGGAAACACCATATATTTT,CASSLLGNTIYF
-,TRBV5-1,-,TRBJ2-3,TGCGCCAGCAGCTCTCAGCCCCACCCAGCTAGCACAGATACGCAGTATTTT,CASSSQPHPASTDTQYF
-,TRBV9,-,TRBJ2-2,TGTGCCAGCACCCGGGACCCCGCCGGGGAGCTGTTTTTT,CASTRDPAGELFF
-,TRBV2,-,TRBJ2-3,TGTGCCAGCAGTGTTAACCGTCAAGATACGCAGTATTTT,CASSVNRQDTQYF
-,TRBV4-1,TRBD2,TRBJ2-1,TGCGCCAGCAGCCGACAACTAGCGGGGGTGTACAATGAGCAGTTCTTC,CASSRQLAGVYNEQFF
-,TRBV10-3,TRBD1,TRBJ2-2,TGTGCCATCAGTGAGTCGGGACAGAAGAACACCGGGGAGCTGTTTTTT,CAISESGQKNTGELFF
many,TRBV15,-,TRBJ2-1,TGTGCCACCAGCAGGACTCCCTCCTACAATGAGCAGTTCTTC,CATSRTPSYNEQFF
many,TRBV11-2,-,TRBJ2-3,TGTGCCAGCAGATTCACAGATACGCAGTATTTT,CASRFTDTQYF
-,TRBV29-1,-,TRBJ2-5,TGCAGCGTTGAACAGGGTGGTGAGACCCAGTACTTC,CSVEQGGETQYF
-,TRBV2,-,TRBJ2-7,TGTGCCAGCAGTGAACAGGCAGGAAAGAGCGGGTCGTCCTACGGGCAGTACTTC,CASSEQAGKSGSSYGQYF
many,TRBV12-3/TRBV12-4,TRBD1,TRBJ2-5,TGTGCCAGCAGTCTCCTCGGACAGGGTGGTGAGACCCAGTACTTC,CASSLLGQGGETQYF
-,TRBV12-3/TRBV12-4,-,TRBJ1-2,TGTGCCAGCAGGCTCGGGAGCGGTTCTAACTATGGCTACACCTTC,CASRLGSGSNYGYTF
many,TRBV7-8,-,TRBJ1-2,TGTGCCAGCAGCGGACGGCGGGACTATGGCTACACCTTC,CASSGRRDYGYTF
-,TRBV20-1,TRBD2,TRBJ2-5,TGCAGTGCTAGCCCCCTGTTGCGGGAGAGGCAAGAGACCCAGTACTTC,CSASPLLRERQETQYF
many,TRBV27,TRBD1,TRBJ2-6,TGTGCCAGCAAGCCGGGACAGGGGGTCTTTGGGGCCAACGTCCTGACTTTC,CASKPGQGVFGANVLTF
many,TRBV11-1,-,TRBJ2-7,TGTGCCAGCAGCTTAGTTGAGACACCCGAGCAGTACTTC,CASSLVETPEQYF
many,TRBV18,-,TRBJ2-3,TGTGCCAGCTCACCCTACGAGGGAGCCGGTCCGACGATCGGGCAGTATTTT,CASSPYEGAGPTIGQYF
many,TRBV12-3/TRBV12-4,-,TRBJ1-5,TGTGCCAGCAAAGGAGGGCTCGGTCAGCCCCAGCATTTT,CASKGGLGQPQHF
many,TRBV20-1,TRBD2,TRBJ2-1,TGCAGTGCTCAGACTAGCGGGAGAAATACGTACAATGAGCAGTTCTTC,CSAQTSGRNTYNEQFF
-,TRBV4-1,TRBD2,TRBJ2-5,TGCGCCAGCAGCCAAGATTATAGCGGGGCACTCCAAGAGACCCAGTACTTC,CASSQDYSGALQETQYF
many,TRBV2,TRBD1,TRBJ2-1,TGTGCCAGCAGCCCCCGGGACAGGGGAAGCCAGGAGCAGTTCTTC,CASSPRDRGSQEQFF